This TCR beta chain emerged from a study of OX40 agonist ivuxolimab in advanced cancers. Turning to the overall study: The costimulatory receptor OX40 (CD134) was targeted by ivuxolimab, a fully human IgG2 agonistic monoclonal antibody. Intravenous ivuxolimab was administered to patients every 2 weeks at six dose levels: 0.01, 0.1, 0.3, 1.5, 3 and 10 mg/kg. Of the roughly 51 dose-escalation patients, hepatocellular carcinoma was present in about 20, melanoma in some 15, renal cell carcinoma in 9 and head and neck cancer in 9. In the dose-escalation cohort, nearly 85% of patients were male, and the mean age was around 60 years with a range of roughly 23 to 79. Patients were allowed to have had prior anti-PD-1, anti-PD-L1 or anti-CTLA-4 therapy, and approximately 40% of the dose-escalation patients had been treated with checkpoint inhibitors. Three dose-escalation patients achieved partial responses, one with hepatocellular carcinoma and two with cutaneous melanoma. Peripheral TCRbeta sequencing was intended to test whether TCR sequence diversity was altered and clonal T-cell expansion was caused by ivuxolimab. The monotherapy dose-escalation portion (N of about 50 patients) of the phase I ivuxolimab trial is reported in the paper. Overall study results and their limits: Low levels of normalized T-cell clonal expansion were also seen in some patients who did not respond. Clonal expansion of both CD4+ and CD8+ blood T cells was observed from baseline to week 6 at doses 0.1 to 3.0 mg/kg. Antigen specificity was not determined for the clonally expanded peripheral T cells. Partial responders in the 0.1-3.0 mg/kg groups had among the lowest normalized peripheral clonal expansion, especially among CD8+ T cells. After ivuxolimab, expanded clones were on average more numerous among CD8+ T cells than among CD4+ T cells.

Only one count was recorded for this clone. What this receptor recognizes is not known. No much larger clone exists at a distance of one base, and base qualities are not known. From V the trimming removes 2 bases and from J it removes 5 bases, while the gene matches leave 2 bases of the junction unaccounted for. The CDR3, from cysteine to phenylalanine, totals 15 residues. This entry keeps only the CDR3 DNA: 45 bases, framed from base 1. CDR1 is given as SGHTA and CDR2 as FQGNSA, both from the germline V gene. Patients with autoimmune disease history or receiving systemic immunosuppression were excluded from the trial. Peripheral blood for TCR sequencing was collected from all dose cohorts at baseline, on cycle 4 day 1, and on cycle 7 day 1. The samples were taken from a phase I, first-in-human, multicenter, open-label dose-escalation trial of ivuxolimab. Adults with locally advanced or metastatic head and neck squamous cell, hepatocellular, melanoma or renal cell carcinoma were enrolled in the trial. CD4+ and CD8+ T cells were sorted separately from peripheral blood before TCR sequencing.

Genomic DNA was isolated from the sorted cells so that the TCRbeta CDR3 region could be sequenced. The immunoSEQ Assay was used for sequencing of TCRbeta CDR3 regions. Drawn from immuneACCESS, this table holds only the in-frame rearrangements with V and J called that TCRdb kept. Clones are partly lost; checked studies trace under half to an unresolved V gene and leave the rest unexplained. The sample records around 62,000 clones, roughly 84% of which are singletons. Over 0.35% of the sample is held by the ten biggest clonotypes. Sequenced here: CD4+ or CD8+ T cells sorted from blood, sampled in a trial of the OX40 agonist ivuxolimab. The receptor chain draws on TRBV7-2 and TRBJ1-4; 10 central bases correspond to TRBD1. The TCR originated in an adult with an advanced solid tumor such as melanoma, head and neck, liver or kidney cancer. CDR3 reads: CASSLSGQGNEKLFF. The nucleotides are TGTGCCAGCAGCTTATCGGGACAGGGGAATGAAAAACTGTTTTTT. The reference TRBV7-2 and TRBJ1-4 proteins fill in what lies around the CDR3, so the full variable domain reads GAGVSQSPSNKVTEKGKDVELRCDPISGHTALYWYRQSLGQGLEFLIYFQGNSAPDKSGLPSDRFSAERTGGSVSTLTIQRTQQEDSAVYLCASSLSGQGNEKLFFGSGTQLSVL.